A single sample is the source of the 15 T cell receptor beta chains below, sequenced in a study of T-cell memory formation after mild COVID-19. TCRdb redid the calling of the 5' RACE reads with MiXCR, one entry per CDR3 protein. In the table there are 30,000 to 50,000 distinct CDR3 sequences, 5.5% to 7% of which are singletons. The sequenced material came from PBMCs or a T cell subset sorted from them (not recorded which). Receptors originate from an adult who had mild COVID-19 (a few samples of this study predate the infection). Cell type and time point are not known.

This clonotype was recorded a few times. The chain links TRBV4-3 to TRBJ1-2, with a possible D match to TRBD1 (5 bases). Germline CDR1 is LGHNA and CDR2 is YSLEER. Trimming shortened V by 4 bases and J by 6 bases, and 12 bases separated the two germline ends. The CDR3 is 13 amino acids. The CDR3 is CASSRPGTHGYTF. CDR3 bases: TGCGCCAGCAGCCGGCCCGGGACCCATGGCTACACCTTC.

Only a few counts were recorded for this clonotype. This chain links TRBV7-2 with TRBJ2-5; TRBD1 is a possible D gene (6 bases). The CDR3 loop spans 14 amino acids. CDR1 SGHTA and CDR2 FQGNSA come from the germline V gene. The germline V and J ends were trimmed by 7 bases and 5 bases, with 17 bases remaining between them. The CDR3 loop reads CASTPPGVRETQYF. The CDR3 coding sequence is TGTGCCAGCACTCCCCCAGGGGTCAGGGAGACCCAGTACTTC.

This clonotype was recorded at least ten times. This chain's CDR3 is CASSPVSSYNEQFF. The CDR3 DNA reads TGTGCCAGCAGTCCAGTTTCTTCCTACAATGAGCAGTTCTTC. This chain uses TRBV12-3 or TRBV12-4 with TRBJ2-1; D call uncertain. The germline V and J ends were trimmed by 5 bases and 1 base, with 9 bases remaining between them. The CDR3 has 14 residues.

This clonotype came up many times. The chain uses TRBV5-1 and TRBJ2-2; D is perhaps TRBD2 (5 bases). The germline V and J ends were trimmed by 4 bases and 1 base, with 11 bases remaining between them. CDR3 length: 15 amino acids. Germline CDR1 and CDR2: SGHRS and YFSETQ. CDR3 nucleotides: TGCGCCAGCAGCCGGCGGGCCGGGAACACCGGGGAGCTGTTTTTT. As protein: CASSRRAGNTGELFF.

This clonotype was detected many times. The chain uses TRBV5-1 and TRBJ1-2; D not certain. Germline values: CDR1 SGHRS, CDR2 YFSETQ. This CDR3 spans 13 amino acids. V lost 0 bases, J lost 3 bases, and 6 bases lay in between. CDR3 sequence reads: CASSLDGDYGYTF. The CDR3 coding sequence is TGCGCCAGCAGCTTGGACGGAGACTATGGCTACACCTTC.

This clonotype showed up many times. The chain links TRBV20-1 to TRBJ2-3; 7 bases are a match to TRBD2. Looked up from germline, CDR1 is DFQATT and CDR2 is SNEGSKA (reference sequence). The CDR3 sequence is 14 residues long. With 6 bases clipped from V and 0 bases from J, the junction kept 6 bases outside the gene matches. CDR3 sequence: CSAAPSGSTDTQYF. The CDR3 nucleotides read TGCAGTGCCGCCCCTAGCGGAAGCACAGATACGCAGTATTTT.

This clonotype showed up many times. J is TRBJ2-2 and V is TRBV29-1; D is perhaps TRBD2 (7 bases). Trimming shortened V by 5 bases and J by 3 bases, and 13 bases separated the two germline ends. CDR3 length: 14 residues. Germline CDR1 reads SQVTM; CDR2 reads ANQGSEA. CDR3 DNA: TGCAGCGTTAGGGGGGGAAGGGACACCGGGGAGCTGTTTTTT. As protein: CSVRGGRDTGELFF.

CDR3 in DNA: TGTGCCAGCAGTTACGGTACCGAGACAGGGAACACTGAAGCTTTCTTT. It is translated as CASSYGTETGNTEAFF. The chain is built from TRBV6-5 and TRBJ1-1, with D possibly matching TRBD1 (6 bases). CDR1 MNHEY and CDR2 SVGAGI come from the germline V gene. CDR3 size: 16 residues. V was cut by 2 bases and J by 1 base, with 14 bases left in between.

This clonotype showed up many times. The V gene is TRBV7-2, the J gene TRBJ2-2; 7 positions match TRBD2. Germline-derived CDR1 and CDR2 are SGHTA and FQGNSA. CDR3 length equals 15 residues. With 5 bases clipped from V and 7 bases from J, the junction kept 10 bases outside the gene matches. The CDR3 DNA reads as TGTGCCAGCAGCCTCGCGGGACTACCTGGCGGGGAGCTGTTTTTT. Translation gives CASSLAGLPGGELFF.

This clonotype was counted between two and nine times. V is TRBV5-1 and J is TRBJ1-4; D might be TRBD1 (6 bases). The CDR3 contains 16 residues. Germline CDR1 reads SGHRS; CDR2 reads YFSETQ. V was trimmed by 4 bases and J by 0 bases, leaving 13 bases between them. CDR3 residues: CASSIDRRSTNEKLFF. The CDR3 nucleotides are TGCGCCAGCAGCATCGACAGGCGATCAACTAATGAAAAACTGTTTTTT.

With regard to this clonotype: This may be a read error, as it is one base from a much larger clone. The chain couples TRBV5-5 to TRBJ1-1; 8 nucleotides line up with TRBD1. Germline V gives CDR1 SGHKS, CDR2 YYEKEE (reference sequence). The CDR3 has 15 residues. CDR3 sequence reads: CATSASGGAYTEAFF. DNA for the CDR3: TGTGCCACCAGCGCCTCAGGGGGCGCGTACACTGAAGCTTTCTTT. Looking up the rest from reference TRBV5-5 and TRBJ1-1 gives the full variable domain: DAGVTQSPTHLIKTRGQQVTLRCSPISGHKSVSWYQQVLGQGPQFIFQYYEKEERGRGNFPDRFSARQFPNYSSELNVNALLLGDSALYLCATSASGGAYTEAFFGQGTRLTVV.

The chain is built from TRBV5-1 and TRBJ1-2; D might be TRBD1 (6 bases). This CDR3 contains 13 residues. Germline CDR1 SGHRS, CDR2 YFSETQ. V was clipped by 2 bases and J by 6 bases, with 11 bases between them. The CDR3 protein is CASSFSGGDGYTF. CDR3 DNA: TGCGCCAGCAGCTTTTCCGGGGGCGATGGCTACACCTTC.

This clonotype has at least ten counts. The V and J genes are TRBV20-1 and TRBJ1-2, with TRBD1 matching 9 bases. The germline V gene has CDR1 DFQATT and CDR2 SNEGSKA (reference sequence). The CDR3 sequence is 16 residues long. V trimming: 5 bases; J trimming: 5 bases; junction bases outside the gene matches: 15. Written as DNA, the CDR3 is TGCAGTGCTTCTCCCGGCCCGGGACAGGGTTCTTATGGCTACACCTTC. Its translation: CSASPGPGQGSYGYTF.

In its sample, this clonotype was seen a few times. The rearrangement uses TRBV6-5 and TRBJ2-7; possible D gene TRBD1, 6 bases. The germline gives CDR1 MNHEY, CDR2 SVGAGI. This CDR3 spans 12 amino acids. V gave up 2 bases and J gave up 4 bases, with 6 bases separating them. The CDR3 DNA reads TGTGCCAGCAGTTACGACAGGTACGAGCAGTACTTC. Protein sequence: CASSYDRYEQYF.

This clonotype was observed many times. This chain uses TRBV20-1 with TRBJ2-6, with 7 positions matching TRBD1. J lost 2 bases, V lost 2 bases, and 6 bases had no gene match. Per the germline V gene, CDR1 is DFQATT and CDR2 is SNEGSKA (reference sequence). CDR3 length equals 16 residues. The chain's CDR3 is CSARPTGSTGANVLTF. The CDR3 DNA sequence: TGCAGTGCTAGACCGACAGGGAGCACTGGGGCCAACGTCCTGACTTTC.